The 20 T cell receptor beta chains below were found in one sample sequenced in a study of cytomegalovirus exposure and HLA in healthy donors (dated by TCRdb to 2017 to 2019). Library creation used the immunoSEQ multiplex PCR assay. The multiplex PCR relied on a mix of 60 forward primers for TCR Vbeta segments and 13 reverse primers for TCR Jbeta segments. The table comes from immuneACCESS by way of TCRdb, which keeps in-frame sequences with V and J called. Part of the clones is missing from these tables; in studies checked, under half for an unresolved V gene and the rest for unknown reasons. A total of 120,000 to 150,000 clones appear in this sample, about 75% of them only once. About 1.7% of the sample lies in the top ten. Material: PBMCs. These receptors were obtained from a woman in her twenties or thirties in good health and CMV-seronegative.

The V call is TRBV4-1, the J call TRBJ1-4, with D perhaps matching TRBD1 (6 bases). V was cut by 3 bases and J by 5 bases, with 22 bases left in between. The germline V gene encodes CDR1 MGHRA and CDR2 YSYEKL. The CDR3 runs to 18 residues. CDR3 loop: CASSQVLTGPKGNEKLFF. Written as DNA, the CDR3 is TGCGCCAGCAGCCAGGTCCTGACAGGCCCAAAGGGGAATGAAAAACTGTTTTTT.

CDR3 protein: CASSYIGGREKLFF. DNA of the CDR3: TGTGCCAGCAGTTACATAGGGGGCCGTGAAAAACTGTTTTTT. The chain uses TRBV6-5 and TRBJ1-4, with TRBD1 matching over 7 bases. CDR1 is MNHEY and CDR2 is SVGAGI in the germline V gene. V shed 2 bases and J 7 bases; nucleotides not matched to a gene: 4. The CDR3 is 14 residues long.

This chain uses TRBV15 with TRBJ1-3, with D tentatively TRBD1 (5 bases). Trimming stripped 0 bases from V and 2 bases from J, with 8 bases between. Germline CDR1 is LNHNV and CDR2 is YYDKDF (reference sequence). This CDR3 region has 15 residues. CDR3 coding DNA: TGTGCCACCAGCAGAGAGACAGATGCTGGAAACACCATATATTTT. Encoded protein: CATSRETDAGNTIYF.

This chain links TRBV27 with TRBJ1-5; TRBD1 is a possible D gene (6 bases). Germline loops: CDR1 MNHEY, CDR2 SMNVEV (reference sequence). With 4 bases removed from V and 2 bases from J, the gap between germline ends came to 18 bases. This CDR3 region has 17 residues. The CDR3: CASSWRSGPGGNQPQHF. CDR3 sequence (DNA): TGTGCCAGCAGTTGGCGGTCGGGACCAGGGGGCAATCAGCCCCAGCATTTT.

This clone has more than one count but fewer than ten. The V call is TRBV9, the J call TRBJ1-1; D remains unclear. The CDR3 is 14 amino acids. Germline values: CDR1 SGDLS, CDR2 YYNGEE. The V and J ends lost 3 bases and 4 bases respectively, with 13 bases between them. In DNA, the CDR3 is TGTGCCAGCAGCGCTAGACTTGGAGGCACTGAAGCTTTCTTT. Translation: CASSARLGGTEAFF.

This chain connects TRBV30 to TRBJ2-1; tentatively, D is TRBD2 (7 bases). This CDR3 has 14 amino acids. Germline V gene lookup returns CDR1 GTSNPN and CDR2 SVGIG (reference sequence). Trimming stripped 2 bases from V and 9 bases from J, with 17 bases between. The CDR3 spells CAWSTTGGRGEQFF. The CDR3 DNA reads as TGTGCCTGGAGTACAACGGGGGGCAGGGGTGAGCAGTTCTTC.

The CDR3 here is CASSDEFMGLGLTGELFF. The CDR3 DNA is TGTGCCAGCAGTGACGAGTTCATGGGGCTCGGGCTCACCGGGGAGCTGTTTTTT. The chain has TRBV6-4 and TRBJ2-2; D possibly corresponds to TRBD1 (5 bases). The CDR3 runs to 18 residues. The V end was cut by 2 bases, the J end by 4 bases, with 20 bases between. The germline V gene has CDR1 MRHNA and CDR2 SNTAGT.

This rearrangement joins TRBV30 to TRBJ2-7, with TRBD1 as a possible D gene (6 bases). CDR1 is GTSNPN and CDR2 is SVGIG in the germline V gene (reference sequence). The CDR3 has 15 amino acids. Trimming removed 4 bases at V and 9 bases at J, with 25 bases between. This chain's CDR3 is CAWTSPPPGSQGQYF. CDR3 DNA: TGTGCCTGGACGAGTCCTCCTCCGGGGTCACAGGGGCAGTACTTC.

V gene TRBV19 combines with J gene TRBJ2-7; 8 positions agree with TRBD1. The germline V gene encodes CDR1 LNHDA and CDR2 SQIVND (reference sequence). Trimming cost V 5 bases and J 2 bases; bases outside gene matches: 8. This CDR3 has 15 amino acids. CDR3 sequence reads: CASSQQGEGAYEQYF. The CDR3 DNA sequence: TGTGCCAGTAGTCAACAGGGGGAAGGGGCCTACGAGCAGTACTTC.

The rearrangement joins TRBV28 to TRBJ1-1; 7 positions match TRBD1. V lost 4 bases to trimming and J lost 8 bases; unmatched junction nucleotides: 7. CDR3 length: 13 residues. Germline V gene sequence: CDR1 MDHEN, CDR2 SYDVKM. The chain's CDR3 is CASSSYRDSEAFF. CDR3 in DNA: TGTGCCAGCAGTTCCTACCGGGACAGCGAAGCTTTCTTT. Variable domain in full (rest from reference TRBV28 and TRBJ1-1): DVKVTQSSRYLVKRTGEKVFLECVQDMDHENMFWYRQDPGLGLRLIYFSYDVKMKEKGDIPEGYSVSREKKERFSLILESASTNQTSMYLCASSSYRDSEAFFGQGTRLTVV.

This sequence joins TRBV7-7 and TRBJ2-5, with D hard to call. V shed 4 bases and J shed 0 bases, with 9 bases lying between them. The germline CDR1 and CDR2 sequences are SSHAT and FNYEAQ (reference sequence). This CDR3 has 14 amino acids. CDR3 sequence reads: CASSSRTDQETQYF. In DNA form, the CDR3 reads TGTGCCAGCAGCTCGCGCACTGACCAAGAGACCCAGTACTTC.

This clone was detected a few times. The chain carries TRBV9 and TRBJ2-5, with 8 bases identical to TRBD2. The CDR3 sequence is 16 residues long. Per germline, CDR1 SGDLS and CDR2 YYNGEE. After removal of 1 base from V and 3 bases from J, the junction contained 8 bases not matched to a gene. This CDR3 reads CASSVSLSAGEETQYF. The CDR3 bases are TGTGCCAGCAGCGTATCCCTCTCAGCGGGAGAAGAGACCCAGTACTTC.

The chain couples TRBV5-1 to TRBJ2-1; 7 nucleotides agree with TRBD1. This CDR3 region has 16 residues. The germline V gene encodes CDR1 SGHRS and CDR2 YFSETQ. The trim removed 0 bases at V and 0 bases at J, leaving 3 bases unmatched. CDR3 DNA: TGCGCCAGCAGCTTGGGGGACAGCTTCTCCTACAATGAGCAGTTCTTC. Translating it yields CASSLGDSFSYNEQFF.

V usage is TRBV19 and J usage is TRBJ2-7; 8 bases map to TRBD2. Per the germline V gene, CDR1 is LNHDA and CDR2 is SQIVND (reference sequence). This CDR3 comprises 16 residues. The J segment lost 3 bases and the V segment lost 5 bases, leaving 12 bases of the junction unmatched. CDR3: CASSQSRRGAYYEQYF. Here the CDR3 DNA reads TGTGCCAGTAGTCAATCCCGGCGGGGGGCTTACTACGAGCAGTACTTC.

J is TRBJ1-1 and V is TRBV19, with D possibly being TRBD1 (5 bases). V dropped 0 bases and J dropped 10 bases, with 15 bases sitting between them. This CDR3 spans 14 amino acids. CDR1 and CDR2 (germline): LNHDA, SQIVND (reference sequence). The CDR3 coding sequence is TGTGCCAGTAGTATAGATGTGGGGCGAGGTGGAGCTTTCTTT. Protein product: CASSIDVGRGGAFF.

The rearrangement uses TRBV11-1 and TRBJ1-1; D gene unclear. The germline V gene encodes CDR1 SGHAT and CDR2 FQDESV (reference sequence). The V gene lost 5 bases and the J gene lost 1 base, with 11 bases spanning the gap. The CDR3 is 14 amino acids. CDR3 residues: CASSPRLTNTEAFF. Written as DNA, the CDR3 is TGTGCCAGCAGCCCCAGACTGACGAACACTGAAGCTTTCTTT.

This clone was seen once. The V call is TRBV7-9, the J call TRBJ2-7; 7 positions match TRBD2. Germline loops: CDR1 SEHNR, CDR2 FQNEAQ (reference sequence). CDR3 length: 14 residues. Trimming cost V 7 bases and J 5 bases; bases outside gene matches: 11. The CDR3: CASNPTRGGDEQYF. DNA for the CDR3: TGTGCCAGCAACCCCACACGCGGGGGAGACGAGCAGTACTTC.

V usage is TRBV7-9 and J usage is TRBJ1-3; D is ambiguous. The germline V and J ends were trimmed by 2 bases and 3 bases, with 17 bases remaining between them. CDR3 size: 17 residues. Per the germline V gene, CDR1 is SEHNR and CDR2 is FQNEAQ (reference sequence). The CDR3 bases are TGTGCCAGCAGCTTACCGCCGGGGTCCCAGTTTGGAAACACCATATATTTT. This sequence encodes CASSLPPGSQFGNTIYF.

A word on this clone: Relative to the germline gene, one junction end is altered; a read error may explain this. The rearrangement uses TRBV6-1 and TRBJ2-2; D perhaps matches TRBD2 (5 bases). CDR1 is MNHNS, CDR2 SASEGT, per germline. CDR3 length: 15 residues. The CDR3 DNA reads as TGTGCCAGCAGTGAAGTATCCGGGAACATCGGGGAGCTGTTTTTT. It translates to CASSEVSGNIGELFF.

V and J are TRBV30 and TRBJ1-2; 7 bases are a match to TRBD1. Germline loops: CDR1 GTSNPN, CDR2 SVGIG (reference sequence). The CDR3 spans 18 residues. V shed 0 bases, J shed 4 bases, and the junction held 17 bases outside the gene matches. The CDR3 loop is CAWSVLGRGGLPFYGYTF. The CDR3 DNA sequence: TGTGCCTGGAGTGTACTTGGGAGAGGGGGCCTCCCGTTCTATGGCTACACCTTC.